The clone carrying this TCR beta chain has a handful of counts. Its specificity is unknown. Using its own MiXCR run on the 5' RACE reads, TCRdb lists one record per CDR3 protein. Among hundreds of thousands of distinct CDR3 sequences listed, about 20% were seen once. This CDR3 spans 14 amino acids. The trim removed 4 bases at V and 7 bases at J, leaving 11 bases unmatched. Germline CDR1 and CDR2: SQVTM and ANQGSEA. The data belong to a study of T-cell memory formation after mild COVID-19. General observations from the study: Clones from the second wave (peaking day 37) had unconfirmed SARS-CoV-2 specificity.

The chain is built from TRBV29-1 and TRBJ2-7, with 9 bases identical to TRBD2. The clonotype was recovered from an adult woman who had mild COVID-19 (a few samples of this study predate the infection). Cell type and time point are not known. The sample taken for sequencing was PBMCs or a T cell subset sorted from them (not recorded which). The CDR3 loop reads CSVGEGGRALEQYF. The CDR3 DNA reads TGCAGCGTTGGAGAGGGCGGGAGGGCCCTAGAGCAGTACTTC.